This T cell receptor beta chain derives from a study of control samples from healthy donors and cancer patients. The CDR3 covers 15 residues. V shed 1 base and J shed 1 base, with 11 bases lying between them. Per the germline V gene, CDR1 is SGHNT and CDR2 is YYREEE (reference sequence). Assay: immunoSEQ multiplex PCR; the TCRdb copy retains only in-frame clones and omits some. The sample lists tens of thousands of clones, around 91% seen once, with 7.2% in the top ten. The material sequenced was blood. This chain links TRBV5-4 with TRBJ1-1; a possible D gene is TRBD1 (5 bases). This sequence was found in a man aged 45-60 years in good health. The CDR3 protein is CASSLNVGTNTEAFF. CDR3 DNA: TGTGCCAGCAGCTTGAACGTAGGGACGAACACTGAAGCTTTCTTT.